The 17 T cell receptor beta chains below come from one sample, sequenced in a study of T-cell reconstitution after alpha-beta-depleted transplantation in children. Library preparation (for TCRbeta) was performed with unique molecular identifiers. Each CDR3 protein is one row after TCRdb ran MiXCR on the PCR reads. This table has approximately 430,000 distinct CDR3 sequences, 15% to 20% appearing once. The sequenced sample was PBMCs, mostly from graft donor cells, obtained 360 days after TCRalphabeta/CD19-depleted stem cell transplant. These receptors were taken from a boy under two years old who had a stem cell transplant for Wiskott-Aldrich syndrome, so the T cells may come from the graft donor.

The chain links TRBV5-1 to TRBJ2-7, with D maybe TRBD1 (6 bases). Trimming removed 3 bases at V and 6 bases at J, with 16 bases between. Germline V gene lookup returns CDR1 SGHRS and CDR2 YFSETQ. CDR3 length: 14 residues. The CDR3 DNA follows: TGCGCCAGCAGCTCCCACAGGGTTGGACGCGAGCAGTACTTC. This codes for CASSSHRVGREQYF.

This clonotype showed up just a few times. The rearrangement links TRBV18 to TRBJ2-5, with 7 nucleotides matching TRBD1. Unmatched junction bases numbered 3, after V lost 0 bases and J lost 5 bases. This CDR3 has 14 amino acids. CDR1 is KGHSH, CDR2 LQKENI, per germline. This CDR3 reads CASSPPTGDETQYF. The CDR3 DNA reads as TGTGCCAGCTCACCACCAACAGGGGATGAGACCCAGTACTTC.

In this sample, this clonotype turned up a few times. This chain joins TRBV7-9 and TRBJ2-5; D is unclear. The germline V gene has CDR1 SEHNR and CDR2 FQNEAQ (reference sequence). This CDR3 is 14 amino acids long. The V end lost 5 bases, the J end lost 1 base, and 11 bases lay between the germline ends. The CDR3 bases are TGTGCCAGCAGCCTCGGATCCATCCAAGAGACCCAGTACTTC. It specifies CASSLGSIQETQYF.

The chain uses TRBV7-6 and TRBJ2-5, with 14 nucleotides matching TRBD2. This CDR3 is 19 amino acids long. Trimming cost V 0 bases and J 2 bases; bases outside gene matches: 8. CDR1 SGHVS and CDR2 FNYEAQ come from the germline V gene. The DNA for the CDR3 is TGTGCCAGCAGCTTAGCCCGGAGGGGACTAGCGGGGGAGCAAGAGACCCAGTACTTC. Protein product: CASSLARRGLAGEQETQYF.

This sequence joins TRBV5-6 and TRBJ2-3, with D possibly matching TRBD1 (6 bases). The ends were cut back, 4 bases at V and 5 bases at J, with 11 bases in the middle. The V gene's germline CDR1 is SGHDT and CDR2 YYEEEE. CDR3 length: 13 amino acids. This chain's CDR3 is CASSRTGIDTQYF. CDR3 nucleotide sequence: TGTGCCAGCAGCCGTACAGGGATAGATACGCAGTATTTT. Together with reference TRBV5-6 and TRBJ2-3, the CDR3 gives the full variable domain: DAGVTQSPTHLIKTRGQQVTLRCSPKSGHDTVSWYQQALGQGPQFIFQYYEEEERQRGNFPDRFSGHQFPNYSSELNVNALLLGDSALYLCASSRTGIDTQYFGPGTRLTVL.

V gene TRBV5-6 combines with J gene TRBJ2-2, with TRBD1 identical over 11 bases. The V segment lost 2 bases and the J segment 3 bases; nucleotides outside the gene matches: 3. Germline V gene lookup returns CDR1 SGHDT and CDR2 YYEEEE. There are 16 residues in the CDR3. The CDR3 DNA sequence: TGTGCCAGCAGCTTTCAGGGACAGGGGGACACCGGGGAGCTGTTTTTT. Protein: CASSFQGQGDTGELFF. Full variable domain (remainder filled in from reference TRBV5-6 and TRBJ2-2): DAGVTQSPTHLIKTRGQQVTLRCSPKSGHDTVSWYQQALGQGPQFIFQYYEEEERQRGNFPDRFSGHQFPNYSSELNVNALLLGDSALYLCASSFQGQGDTGELFFGEGSRLTVL.

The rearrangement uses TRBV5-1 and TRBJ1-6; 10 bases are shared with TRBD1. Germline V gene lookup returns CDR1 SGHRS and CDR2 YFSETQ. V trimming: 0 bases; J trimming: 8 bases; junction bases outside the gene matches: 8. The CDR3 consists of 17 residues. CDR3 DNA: TGCGCCAGCAGCTTGGGCGCGTTGACAGGGGGCTATTCACCCCTCCACTTT. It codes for CASSLGALTGGYSPLHF.

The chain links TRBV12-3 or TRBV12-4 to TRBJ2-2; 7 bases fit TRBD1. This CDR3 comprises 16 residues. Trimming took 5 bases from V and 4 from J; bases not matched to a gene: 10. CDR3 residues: CASSVYRGLFTGELFF. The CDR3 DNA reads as TGTGCCAGCAGTGTATACAGGGGCCTCTTCACCGGGGAGCTGTTTTTT.

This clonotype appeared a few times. The CDR3 protein is CASSLGRGPSYNEQFF. The CDR3 nucleotides read TGCGCCAGCAGCTTGGGGAGGGGGCCCTCCTACAATGAGCAGTTCTTC. The rearrangement uses TRBV5-1 and TRBJ2-1; a weak D match, TRBD1 (7 bases). Trimming stripped 0 bases from V and 0 bases from J, with 10 bases between. There are 16 residues in the CDR3. The germline V gene encodes CDR1 SGHRS and CDR2 YFSETQ.

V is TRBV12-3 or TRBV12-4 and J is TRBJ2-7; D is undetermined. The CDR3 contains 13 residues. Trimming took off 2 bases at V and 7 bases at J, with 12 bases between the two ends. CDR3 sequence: CASSLSTVGEQYF. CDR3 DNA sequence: TGTGCCAGCAGTTTATCAACAGTAGGGGAGCAGTACTTC.

CDR3: CSAITGGYEQYF. In nucleotides, the CDR3 is TGCAGCGCCATAACAGGGGGCTACGAGCAGTACTTC. This chain joins TRBV29-1 and TRBJ2-7, with 8 bases that match TRBD1. The CDR3 runs 12 residues. J lost 3 bases, V lost 7 bases, and 5 bases had no gene match. The germline V gene has CDR1 SQVTM and CDR2 ANQGSEA.

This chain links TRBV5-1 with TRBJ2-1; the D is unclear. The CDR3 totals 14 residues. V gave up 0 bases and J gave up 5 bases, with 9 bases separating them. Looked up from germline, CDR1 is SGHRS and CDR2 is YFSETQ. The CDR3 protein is CASSLGQRDNEQFF. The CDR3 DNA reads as TGCGCCAGCAGCTTGGGGCAGAGAGACAATGAGCAGTTCTTC.

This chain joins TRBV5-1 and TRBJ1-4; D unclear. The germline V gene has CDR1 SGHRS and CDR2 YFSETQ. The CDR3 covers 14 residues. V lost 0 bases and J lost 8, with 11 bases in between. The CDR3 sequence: CASSLANEGEKLFF. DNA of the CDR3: TGCGCCAGCAGCTTGGCCAACGAGGGCGAAAAACTGTTTTTT.

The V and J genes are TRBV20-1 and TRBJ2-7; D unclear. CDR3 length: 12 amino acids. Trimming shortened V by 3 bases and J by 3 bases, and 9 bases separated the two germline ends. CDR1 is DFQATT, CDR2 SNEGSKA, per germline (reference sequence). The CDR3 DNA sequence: TGCAGTGCTAGCTTGGGCAGCTACGAGCAGTACTTC. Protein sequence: CSASLGSYEQYF.

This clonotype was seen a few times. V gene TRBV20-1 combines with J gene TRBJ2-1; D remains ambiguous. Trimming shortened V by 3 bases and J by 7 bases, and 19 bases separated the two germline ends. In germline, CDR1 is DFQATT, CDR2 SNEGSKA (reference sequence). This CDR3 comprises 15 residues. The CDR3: CSARATLIQTNEQFF. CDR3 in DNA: TGCAGTGCTAGGGCTACTTTGATTCAGACGAATGAGCAGTTCTTC.

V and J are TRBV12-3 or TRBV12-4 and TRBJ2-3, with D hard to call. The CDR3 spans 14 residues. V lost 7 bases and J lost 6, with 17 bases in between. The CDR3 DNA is TGTGCCAGCACCCACCGGATGAGGTCGGATACGCAGTATTTT. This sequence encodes CASTHRMRSDTQYF.

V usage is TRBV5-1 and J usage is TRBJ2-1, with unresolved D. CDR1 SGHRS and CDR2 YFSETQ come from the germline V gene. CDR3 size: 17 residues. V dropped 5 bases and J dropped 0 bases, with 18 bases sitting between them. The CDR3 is CASRPLTLSTSYNEQFF. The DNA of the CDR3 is TGCGCCAGCAGGCCTTTGACCCTCTCAACCTCCTACAATGAGCAGTTCTTC.